One sample yielded the 9 T cell receptor beta chains listed below, sequenced in a study of shared clonotypes between healthy human individuals. The method was immunoSEQ multiplex PCR; TCRdb's version includes in-frame clones alone and lacks a portion of them. This table holds some 2,000,000 clones, 90% to 97% found once. Sequenced sample: naive CD4+ T cells sorted from blood. Subset reported: CD45RA+ positively selected. These receptors came from a man between 18 and 35 years old in good health.

This chain uses TRBV4-3 with TRBJ2-1; D is perhaps TRBD2 (6 bases). The V and J ends lost 1 base and 6 bases respectively, with 7 bases between them. The CDR3 length is 13 residues. Germline V lookup: CDR1 LGHNA, CDR2 YSLEER. The CDR3 loop is CASSQAGGNEQFF. The CDR3 nucleotides are TGCGCCAGCAGCCAAGCCGGGGGCAATGAGCAGTTCTTC.

The table lists this clone with a count of one. The chain uses TRBV7-9 and TRBJ2-7; perhaps D is TRBD1 or TRBD2 (7 bases each). CDR3 length equals 14 residues. Germline V gene data show CDR1 as SEHNR and CDR2 as FQNEAQ (reference sequence). V was shortened by 2 bases and J by 6 bases, with 14 bases between the two germline ends. The CDR3 sequence is CASSLRQGEGEQYF. The CDR3, as DNA: TGTGCCAGCAGCTTAAGGCAGGGGGAGGGCGAGCAGTACTTC.

The gene calls are TRBV11-1 and TRBJ1-2; D remains ambiguous. CDR1 and CDR2 from the germline V gene are SGHAT and FQDESV (reference sequence). Deletions cut 2 bases from V and 8 bases from J, with 12 bases between. The CDR3 sequence is 13 residues long. The CDR3 nucleotides read TGTGCCAGCAGCTTAAGAGGTCCCGGGGGCTACACCTTC. Residues: CASSLRGPGGYTF.

This clone came up once. This chain links TRBV2 with TRBJ1-3, with a tentative D call TRBD1 (5 bases). Germline CDR1 SNHLY, CDR2 FYNNEI. Trimming pared 7 bases from V and 8 bases from J, leaving 12 bases between. CDR3 length: 12 residues. The CDR3 bases are TGTGCCAGCAAAGGACAAGGGGACACCATATATTTT. Translating it yields CASKGQGDTIYF.

V and J are TRBV27 and TRBJ2-7, with 9 bases lining up with TRBD1. The germline gives CDR1 MNHEY, CDR2 SMNVEV (reference sequence). After removal of 4 bases from V and 5 bases from J, the junction contained 6 bases not matched to a gene. The CDR3 has 14 residues. CDR3: CASSSPTGGNEQYF. The DNA of the CDR3 is TGTGCCAGCAGTTCCCCGACAGGGGGGAACGAGCAGTACTTC.

The gene calls are TRBV5-1 and TRBJ1-6, with 7 bases lining up with TRBD1. Germline V lookup: CDR1 SGHRS, CDR2 YFSETQ. The CDR3 contains 15 residues. V was pared by 0 bases and J by 7 bases, with 4 bases of the junction left unmatched. The CDR3 region has the DNA TGCGCCAGCAGCTTGGTACAGGGACAGAATTCACCCCTCCACTTT. Its translation is CASSLVQGQNSPLHF.

The chain combines TRBV7-2 with TRBJ2-7; 9 bases line up with TRBD2. J gave up 3 bases and V 5 bases, and 11 bases lay outside the gene matches. Looked up from germline, CDR1 is SGHTA and CDR2 is FQGNSA. The CDR3 contains 16 residues. The chain's CDR3 is CASSRFGVAGVYEQYF. The DNA for the CDR3 is TGTGCCAGCAGCCGTTTCGGGGTAGCGGGAGTCTACGAGCAGTACTTC.

CDR3 bases: TGTGCCAGCAGCTATACTAGCGGGCCCTACAATGAGCAGTTCTTC. Residues: CASSYTSGPYNEQFF. V usage is TRBV9 and J usage is TRBJ2-1, with 9 positions matching TRBD2. The CDR3 spans 15 residues. CDR1 is SGDLS and CDR2 is YYNGEE in the germline V gene. V lost 4 bases and J lost 2; bases outside the gene matches: 4.

There are a few counts of this clone. The sample contains more than one DNA sequence encoding this CDR3. The chain joins TRBV20-1 to TRBJ1-2, with D unresolved. This CDR3 is 11 amino acids long. The germline V gene encodes CDR1 DFQATT and CDR2 SNEGSKA (reference sequence). The V gene lost 1 base and the J gene lost 6 bases, with 6 bases spanning the gap. The CDR3 spells CSARGGNGYTF. CDR3 nucleotide sequence: TGCAGTGCTAGAGGTGGGAATGGCTACACCTTC.